These 23 T cell receptor beta chains originate from one sample sequenced in a study of monozygotic twins with inflammatory bowel disease. TCRdb reanalyzed the 5' RACE reads, giving one entry per CDR3 protein sequence and no DNA. In total, the table holds more than 350,000 distinct CDR3 sequences. Sequencing was carried out using blood. These TCRs come from a human donor with ulcerative colitis or Crohn's disease, or a healthy co-twin of an affected twin (not recorded which).

CDR3 loop: CASSPTSGSRNEQFF. V and J are TRBV7-9 and TRBJ2-1; TCRdb returns TRBD2, unconfirmable since there is no DNA. Germline values: CDR1 SEHNR, CDR2 FQNEAQ (reference sequence). The CDR3 spans 15 residues.

The rearrangement links TRBV21-1 to TRBJ2-3; checking the TCRdb D call of TRBD1 is not possible without DNA. TRBV21-1 is annotated as a pseudogene. The CDR3 has 17 residues. CDR3 region: CASSSRSGQGSSDTHYF.

The rearrangement uses TRBV12-3 or TRBV12-4 and TRBJ1-2; without DNA, the TCRdb call of TRBD1 cannot be checked. The CDR3 totals 16 residues. CDR3 sequence reads: CASGPGALRSNYGYTF.

The gene calls are TRBV7-2 and TRBJ2-1; TCRdb calls TRBD1, which cannot be checked without DNA. Germline V gene lookup returns CDR1 SGHTA and CDR2 FQGNSA. This CDR3 spans 14 amino acids. The CDR3 loop is CASSPTGEHNEQFF. Together with reference TRBV7-2 and TRBJ2-1, the CDR3 gives the full variable domain: GAGVSQSPSNKVTEKGKDVELRCDPISGHTALYWYRQSLGQGLEFLIYFQGNSAPDKSGLPSDRFSAERTGGSVSTLTIQRTQQEDSAVYLCASSPTGEHNEQFFGPGTRLTVL.

The gene calls are TRBV12-3 or TRBV12-4 and TRBJ2-1; TCRdb selects TRBD1, and the lack of DNA leaves this call unchecked. The CDR3 has 12 residues. CDR3 region: CASRPVGGEQFF.

This rearrangement joins TRBV2 to TRBJ1-6; checking the TCRdb D call of TRBD1 is not possible without DNA. Germline lookup yields CDR1 SNHLY and CDR2 FYNNEI. This CDR3 has 15 amino acids. The CDR3 sequence: CASSETGTGGSPLHF.

The chain links TRBV29-1 to TRBJ2-1; absent DNA, TCRdb's TRBD2 call cannot be checked. Per the germline V gene, CDR1 is SQVTM and CDR2 is ANQGSEA. There are 11 residues in the CDR3. CDR3 protein: CSVGGTGEQFF.

The genes are TRBV18 and TRBJ2-7; the D call of TRBD1 rests on TCRdb alone, since no DNA is present to check it. Germline CDR1 KGHSH, CDR2 LQKENI. The CDR3 length is 14 residues. This CDR3 is CASSPSWGRAEQYF.

The CDR3 spells CASSQDRTNSEQYF. This chain connects TRBV5-1 to TRBJ2-7; TCRdb gives TRBD1 as the D gene, but with no DNA this cannot be confirmed. CDR1 SGHRS and CDR2 YFSETQ come from the germline V gene. The CDR3 contains 14 residues.

This chain uses TRBV7-2 with TRBJ2-3. The CDR3 totals 13 residues. The V gene's germline CDR1 is SGHTA and CDR2 FQGNSA. The CDR3 spells CASSTLSTDTQYF.

This CDR3 is CASSFPGGETQYF. The chain combines TRBV7-9 with TRBJ2-5; absent DNA, TCRdb's TRBD2 call cannot be checked. The CDR3 consists of 13 residues. Germline values: CDR1 SEHNR, CDR2 FQNEAQ (reference sequence).

The chain couples TRBV25-1 to TRBJ1-5; no DNA is available, so the TRBD1 call from TCRdb remains unchecked. Germline loops: CDR1 MGHDK, CDR2 SYGVNS. The CDR3 runs to 14 residues. CDR3 residues: CASSRTGNGQPQHF.

The rearrangement joins TRBV30 to TRBJ1-2. This CDR3 has 11 residues. From germline, CDR1 is GTSNPN and CDR2 SVGIG (reference sequence). The CDR3 protein is CAWSVRDGYTF.

The chain has TRBV14 and TRBJ2-2; TCRdb calls TRBD1, which cannot be checked without DNA. CDR1 and CDR2 from the germline V gene are SGHDN and FVKESK. This CDR3 is built from 14 residues. CDR3 protein: CASSQPGNTGELFF.

J is TRBJ2-3 and V is TRBV20-1; the D gene TCRdb calls, TRBD2, cannot be checked with no DNA. CDR3 size: 19 residues. Germline V lookup: CDR1 DFQATT, CDR2 SNEGSKA (reference sequence). CDR3 sequence: CSARDSGLAGGPSTDTQYF.

The chain uses TRBV6-1 and TRBJ1-3. Germline lookup yields CDR1 MNHNS and CDR2 SASEGT. The CDR3 contains 15 residues. CDR3 protein: CASRQGPSSGNTIYF.

This chain links TRBV19 with TRBJ2-2; the D call from TCRdb, TRBD1, cannot be confirmed without DNA. Germline CDR1 is LNHDA and CDR2 is SQIVND (reference sequence). The CDR3 is 14 amino acids. The CDR3 here is CASISQGASGELFF.

This sequence joins TRBV12-3 or TRBV12-4 and TRBJ1-3; checking the TCRdb D call of TRBD1 is not possible without DNA. CDR3 length: 17 amino acids. CDR3 sequence: CASSQDRGRRSGNTIYF.

J is TRBJ2-2 and V is TRBV9. The V gene's germline CDR1 is SGDLS and CDR2 YYNGEE. This CDR3 spans 13 amino acids. CDR3 sequence reads: CASSIDGTGELFF.

The chain carries TRBV20-1 and TRBJ2-1; TCRdb names TRBD1, which stays unverified in the absence of DNA. Germline CDR1 DFQATT, CDR2 SNEGSKA (reference sequence). This CDR3 is built from 14 residues. CDR3 in amino acids: CSARQGLSYNEQFF.

The rearrangement links TRBV7-2 to TRBJ1-5; with no DNA, the TCRdb D assignment of TRBD1 cannot be verified. This CDR3 spans 16 amino acids. Per germline, CDR1 SGHTA and CDR2 FQGNSA. CDR3 loop: CASSLASYPLNQPQHF.

This chain links TRBV5-1 with TRBJ2-2; TCRdb names TRBD2, which stays unverified in the absence of DNA. The CDR3 sequence is 16 residues long. In germline, CDR1 is SGHRS, CDR2 YFSETQ. This CDR3 is CASSWTSGDLSGELFF.

The rearrangement joins TRBV9 to TRBJ1-4. This CDR3 has 15 residues. Germline-derived CDR1 and CDR2 are SGDLS and YYNGEE. CDR3 protein: CASSSAPGDNEKLFF. The whole variable domain, filled in from reference TRBV9 and TRBJ1-4, reads DSGVTQTPKHLITATGQRVTLRCSPRSGDLSVYWYQQSLDQGLQFLIQYYNGEERAKGNILERFSAQQFPDLHSELNLSSLELGDSALYFCASSSAPGDNEKLFFGSGTQLSVL.